This TCR beta chain is drawn from a study of cytomegalovirus exposure and HLA in healthy donors. In the case of this clone: What it binds is unknown.

Points from the study as a whole: From TCR beta sequences, most subjects' HLA-A and HLA-B alleles were reportedly predicted accurately. A later analysis found most CMV-associated TCR beta chains apparently HLA-restricted. A later analysis revealed that TCR association rates differed between HLA loci, peaking at DRB1 and bottoming out at HLA-C. Previous analysis showed most TCR beta V segments were productive about 90% or about 30% of the time.

Deletions cut 2 bases from V and 0 bases from J, with 6 bases between. CDR3 size: 14 residues. From germline, CDR1 is SGHDT and CDR2 YYEEEE. The PCR employed 60 Vbeta primers together with 13 Jbeta primers. Data came from immunoSEQ multiplex PCR; TCRdb stores just in-frame clones and leaves some out. Here the sample spans some 190,000 clones, 80% to 90% being singletons. Specimen: PBMCs. The receptor comes from a woman in her twenties or thirties in good health and CMV-seronegative. The chain combines TRBV5-6 with TRBJ2-4, with unresolved D. The CDR3 region is CASSLQLAKNIQYF. The CDR3 DNA sequence: TGTGCCAGCAGCTTACAGTTAGCCAAAAACATTCAGTACTTC.